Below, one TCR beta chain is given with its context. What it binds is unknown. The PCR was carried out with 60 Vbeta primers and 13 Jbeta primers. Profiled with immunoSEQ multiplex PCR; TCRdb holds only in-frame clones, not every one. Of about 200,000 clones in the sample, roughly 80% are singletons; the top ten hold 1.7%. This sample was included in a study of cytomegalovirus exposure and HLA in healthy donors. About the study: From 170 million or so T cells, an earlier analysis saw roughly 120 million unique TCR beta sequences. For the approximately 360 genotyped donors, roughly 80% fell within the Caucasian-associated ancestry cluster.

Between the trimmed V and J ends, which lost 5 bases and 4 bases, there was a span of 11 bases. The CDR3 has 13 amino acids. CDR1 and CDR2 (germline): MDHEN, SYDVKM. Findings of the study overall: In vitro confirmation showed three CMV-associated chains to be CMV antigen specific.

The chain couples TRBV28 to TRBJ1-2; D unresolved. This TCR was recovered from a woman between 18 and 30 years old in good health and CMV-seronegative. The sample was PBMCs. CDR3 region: CASSLGPLYGYTF. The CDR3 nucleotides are TGTGCCAGCAGTCTTGGGCCTCTCTATGGCTACACCTTC.